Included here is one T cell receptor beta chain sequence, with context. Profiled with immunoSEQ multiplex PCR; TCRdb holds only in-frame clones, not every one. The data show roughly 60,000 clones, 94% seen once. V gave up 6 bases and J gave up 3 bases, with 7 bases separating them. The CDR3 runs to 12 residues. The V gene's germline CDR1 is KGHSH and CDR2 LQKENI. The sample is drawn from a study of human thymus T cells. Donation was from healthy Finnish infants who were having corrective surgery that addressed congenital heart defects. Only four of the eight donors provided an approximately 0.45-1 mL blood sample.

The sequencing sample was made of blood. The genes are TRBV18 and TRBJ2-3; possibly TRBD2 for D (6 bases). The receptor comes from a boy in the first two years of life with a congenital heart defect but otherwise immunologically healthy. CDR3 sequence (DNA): TGTGCCAGCTCTGCGGGGACAGATACGCAGTATTTT. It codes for CASSAGTDTQYF.